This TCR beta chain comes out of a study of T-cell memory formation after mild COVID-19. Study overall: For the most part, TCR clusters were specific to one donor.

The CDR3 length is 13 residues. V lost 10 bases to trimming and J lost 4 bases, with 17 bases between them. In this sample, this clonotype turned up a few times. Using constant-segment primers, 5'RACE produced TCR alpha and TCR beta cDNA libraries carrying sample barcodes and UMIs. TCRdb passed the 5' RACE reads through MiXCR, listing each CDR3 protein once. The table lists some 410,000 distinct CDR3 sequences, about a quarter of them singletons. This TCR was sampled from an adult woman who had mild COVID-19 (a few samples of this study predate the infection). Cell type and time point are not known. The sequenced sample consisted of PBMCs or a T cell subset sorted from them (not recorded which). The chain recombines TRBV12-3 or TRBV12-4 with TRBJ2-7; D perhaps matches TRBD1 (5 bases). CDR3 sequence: CATRGDSNYEQYF. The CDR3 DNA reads TGTGCCACCCGAGGAGACAGCAATTACGAGCAGTACTTC.